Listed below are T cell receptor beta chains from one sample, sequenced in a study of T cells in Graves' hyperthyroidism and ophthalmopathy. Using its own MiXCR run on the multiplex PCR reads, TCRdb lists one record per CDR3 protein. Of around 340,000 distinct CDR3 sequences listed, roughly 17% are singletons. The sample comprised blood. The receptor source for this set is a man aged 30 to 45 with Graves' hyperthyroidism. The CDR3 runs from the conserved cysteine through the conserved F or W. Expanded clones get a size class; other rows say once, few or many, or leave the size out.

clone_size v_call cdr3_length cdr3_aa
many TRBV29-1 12 CSGGGGNTEAFF
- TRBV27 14 CATRLGTPYNEQFF
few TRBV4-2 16 CASSQESVVLNTEAFF
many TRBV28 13 CASLNPGSYGYTF
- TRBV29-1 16 CSAFPLAGLMRDTQYF
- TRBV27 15 CASATMGRRTYEQYF
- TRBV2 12 CAGVSSTDTQYF
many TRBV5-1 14 CASSAGTPIREQYF
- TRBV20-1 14 CSARPQAGSLIQYF
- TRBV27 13 CASKGQGDNEQFF
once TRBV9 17 CASSRGASGKVDNEQFF
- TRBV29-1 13 CSVGGTTNEKLFF
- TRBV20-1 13 CSARWESGNTIYF
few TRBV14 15 CASSQETGYNSPLHF
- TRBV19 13 CASSHAGGDEQFF
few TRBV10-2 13 CASTVSPNTEAFF
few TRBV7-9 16 CASSLSGSGTTGELFF
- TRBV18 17 CASSPTSGWGRTGELFF
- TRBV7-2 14 CASSTGTDYYEQYF
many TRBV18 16 CASSPRPMTGIYEQYF
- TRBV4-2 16 CASSQGLASLEGELFF
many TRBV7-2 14 CASSIRQGSLGYTF
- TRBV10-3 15 CAISEGPGDYYGYTF
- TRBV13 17 CASSLGQMRQGVETRYF
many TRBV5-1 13 CASSLVPTGEQYF
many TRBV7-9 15 CASSNAGGKGSPLHF
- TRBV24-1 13 CATSGQGAGEQYF
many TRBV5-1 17 CASSLGLLAGAFYEQYF
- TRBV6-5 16 CASSYSGLGLTGELFF
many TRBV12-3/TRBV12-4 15 CASTQGQGAYNEQFF
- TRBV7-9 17 CASSRTAEGSDSEKLFF
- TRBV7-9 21 CASSSPRGGRGLAGAKNIQYF
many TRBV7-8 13 CASSLLAKNIQYF
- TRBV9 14 CASSVTHSDDEQHF
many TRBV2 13 CASIPWGNQPQHF
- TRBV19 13 CASTPDSYNEQFF
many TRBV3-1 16 CASSRTSWGSYNEQFF
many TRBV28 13 CASRGLLNTEAFF
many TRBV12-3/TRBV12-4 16 CASSLLAGGPKGELFF
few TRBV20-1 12 CSTRDETSEQYF
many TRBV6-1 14 CASVGQGGPYEQYF
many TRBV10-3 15 CAISLLGQGVTEAFF
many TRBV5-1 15 CASSLVAGNTGELFF
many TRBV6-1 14 CATGVRDEFYEQYF
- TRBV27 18 CASSPGTSGSVTNGELFF
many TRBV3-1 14 CASSPDLGNTEAFF
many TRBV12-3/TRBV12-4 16 CASTFNRGLIYNEQFF
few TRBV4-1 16 CASSQAGGPRYNEQFF
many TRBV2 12 CASSGLVGIQFF
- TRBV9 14 CASSVVSSTDTQYF
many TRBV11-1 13 CASSLARRYEQYF
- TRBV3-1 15 CASSQESSGGGELFF